This T cell receptor beta chain was recovered during a study of shared clonotypes between healthy human individuals. Worth noting for this clone: This sample includes further DNA sequences coding for the same CDR3.

Selected positively for CCR7 and CD45RO-negative, naive CD8 cells excluded terminally differentiated effector memory CD45RA+ cells. Sequencing was performed with immunoSEQ multiplex PCR; in TCRdb, only in-frame clones are kept and a portion is missing. The sample records around 1.9 million clones, 85% to 95% being singletons. This TCR came from a man between 18 and 29 years old in good health. Some clones in this sample may be carry-over from other donors' samples. Sequenced material: naive CD8+ T cells from PBMCs.

CDR3 region: CASSPGDSGNTIYF. CDR3 nucleotides: TGTGCCAGCAGCCCAGGAGACTCTGGAAACACCATATATTTT. V usage is TRBV9 and J usage is TRBJ1-3, with unresolved D. Germline V gives CDR1 SGDLS, CDR2 YYNGEE. The CDR3 has 14 amino acids. V was clipped by 4 bases and J by 0 bases, with 8 bases between them.